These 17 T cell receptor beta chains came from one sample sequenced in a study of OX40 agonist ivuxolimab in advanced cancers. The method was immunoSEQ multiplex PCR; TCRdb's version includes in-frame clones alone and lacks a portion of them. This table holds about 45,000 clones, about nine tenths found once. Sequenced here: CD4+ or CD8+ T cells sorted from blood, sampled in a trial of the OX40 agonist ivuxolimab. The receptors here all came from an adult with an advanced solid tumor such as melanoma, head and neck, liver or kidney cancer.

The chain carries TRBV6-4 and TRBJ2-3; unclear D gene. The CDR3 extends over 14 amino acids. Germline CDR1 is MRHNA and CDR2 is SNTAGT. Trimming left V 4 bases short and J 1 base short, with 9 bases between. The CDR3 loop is CASSASMGTDTQYF. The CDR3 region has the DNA TGTGCCAGCAGTGCAAGCATGGGCACAGATACGCAGTATTTT.

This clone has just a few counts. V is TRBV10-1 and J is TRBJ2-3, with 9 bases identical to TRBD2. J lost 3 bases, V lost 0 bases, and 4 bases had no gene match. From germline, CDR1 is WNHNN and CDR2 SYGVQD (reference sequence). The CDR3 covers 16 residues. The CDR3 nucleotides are TGCGCCAGCAGTGAGTCTAGCGGGAGTACGACAGATACGCAGTATTTT. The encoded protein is CASSESSGSTTDTQYF.

The CDR3 loop is CASNAGHMYQETQYF. Here the CDR3 DNA reads TGTGCCAGCAATGCGGGACACATGTACCAAGAGACCCAGTACTTC. The chain combines TRBV7-9 with TRBJ2-5; D tentatively reads TRBD1 or TRBD2 (6 bases each). CDR1 is SEHNR, CDR2 FQNEAQ, per germline (reference sequence). The CDR3 consists of 15 residues. The V end was cut by 7 bases, the J end by 0 bases, with 15 bases between.

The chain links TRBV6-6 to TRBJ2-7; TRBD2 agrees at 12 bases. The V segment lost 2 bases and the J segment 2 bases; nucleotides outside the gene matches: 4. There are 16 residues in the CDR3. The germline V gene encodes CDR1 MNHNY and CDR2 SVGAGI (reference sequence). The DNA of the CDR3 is TGTGCCAGCAGTTACCTCACTAGCGGGAGGCCCTACGAGCAGTACTTC. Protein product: CASSYLTSGRPYEQYF.

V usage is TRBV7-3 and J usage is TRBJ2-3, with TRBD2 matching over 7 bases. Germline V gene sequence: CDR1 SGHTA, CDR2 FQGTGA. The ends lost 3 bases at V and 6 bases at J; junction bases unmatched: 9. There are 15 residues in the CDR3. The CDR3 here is CASSLGLPGEDTQYF. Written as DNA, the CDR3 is TGTGCCAGCAGCTTGGGACTACCCGGGGAGGATACGCAGTATTTT.

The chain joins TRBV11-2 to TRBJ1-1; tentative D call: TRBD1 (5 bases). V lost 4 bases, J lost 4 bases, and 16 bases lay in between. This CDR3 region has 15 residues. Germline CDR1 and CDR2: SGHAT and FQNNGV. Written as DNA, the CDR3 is TGTGCCAGCAGCTCCGACGGCGGGGCTGTCACTGAAGCTTTCTTT. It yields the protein CASSSDGGAVTEAFF.

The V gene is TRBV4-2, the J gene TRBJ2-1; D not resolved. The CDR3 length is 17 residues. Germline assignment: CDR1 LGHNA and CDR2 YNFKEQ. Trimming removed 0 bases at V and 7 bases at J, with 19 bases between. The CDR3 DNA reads TGTGCCAGCAGCCAAGACCCGAAAGGTCTAGGGTCGAATGAGCAGTTCTTC. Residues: CASSQDPKGLGSNEQFF.

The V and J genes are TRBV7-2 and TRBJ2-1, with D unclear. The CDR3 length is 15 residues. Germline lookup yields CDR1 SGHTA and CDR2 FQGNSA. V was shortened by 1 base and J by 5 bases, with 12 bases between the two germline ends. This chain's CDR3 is CASSLGWGSHNEQFF. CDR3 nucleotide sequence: TGTGCCAGCAGCTTAGGCTGGGGATCCCACAATGAGCAGTTCTTC.

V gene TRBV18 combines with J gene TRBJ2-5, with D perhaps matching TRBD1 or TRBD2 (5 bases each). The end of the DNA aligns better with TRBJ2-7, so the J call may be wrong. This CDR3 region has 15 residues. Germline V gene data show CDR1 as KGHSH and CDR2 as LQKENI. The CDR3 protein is CASSPRDRLSYEQYF. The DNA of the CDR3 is TGTGCCAGCTCACCAAGGGACCGCTTATCCTACGAGCAGTACTTC.

CDR3 region: CASKWQATGTDTQYF. The CDR3 DNA is TGTGCCAGCAAGTGGCAGGCGACGGGCACAGATACGCAGTATTTT. This chain connects TRBV6-4 to TRBJ2-3, with D hard to call. The germline V gene has CDR1 MRHNA and CDR2 SNTAGT. V was pared by 7 bases and J by 1 base, with 15 bases between. This CDR3 region has 15 residues.

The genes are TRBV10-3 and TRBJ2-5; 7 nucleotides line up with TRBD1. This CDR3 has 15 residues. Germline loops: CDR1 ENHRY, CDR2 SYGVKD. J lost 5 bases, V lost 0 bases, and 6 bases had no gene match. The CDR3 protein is CAISESTGVGETQYF. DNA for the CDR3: TGTGCCATCAGTGAGTCCACAGGGGTTGGGGAGACCCAGTACTTC.

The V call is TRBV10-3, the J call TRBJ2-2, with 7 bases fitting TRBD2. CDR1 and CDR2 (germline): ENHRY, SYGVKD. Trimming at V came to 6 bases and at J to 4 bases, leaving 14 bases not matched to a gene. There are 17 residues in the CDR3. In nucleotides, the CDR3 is TGTGCCATCAGCGAGGGTAGTCGATCGGGGGGCACCGGGGAGCTGTTTTTT. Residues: CAISEGSRSGGTGELFF.

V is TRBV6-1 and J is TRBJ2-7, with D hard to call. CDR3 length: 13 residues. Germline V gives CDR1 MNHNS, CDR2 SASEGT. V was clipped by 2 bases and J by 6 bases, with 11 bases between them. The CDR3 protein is CASSENTVGEQYF. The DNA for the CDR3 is TGTGCCAGCAGTGAAAATACTGTGGGCGAGCAGTACTTC.

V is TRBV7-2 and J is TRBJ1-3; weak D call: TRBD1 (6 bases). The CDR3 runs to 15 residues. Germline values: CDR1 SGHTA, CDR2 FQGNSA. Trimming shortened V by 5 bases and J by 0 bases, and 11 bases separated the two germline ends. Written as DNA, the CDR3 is TGTGCCAGCAGCCTAGGACAGTTCTCTGGAAACACCATATATTTT. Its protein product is CASSLGQFSGNTIYF.

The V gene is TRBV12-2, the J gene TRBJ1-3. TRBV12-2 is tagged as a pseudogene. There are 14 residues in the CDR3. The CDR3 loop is CASRLGLSGNTIYF. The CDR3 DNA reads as TGTGCAAGTCGCTTAGGCCTGTCTGGAAACACCATATATTTT.

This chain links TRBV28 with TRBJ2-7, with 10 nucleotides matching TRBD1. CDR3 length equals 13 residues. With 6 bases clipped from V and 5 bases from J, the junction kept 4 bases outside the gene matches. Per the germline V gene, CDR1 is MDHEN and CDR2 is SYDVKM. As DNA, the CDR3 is TGTGCCAGCAGGGGACAGGGGTTCAACGAGCAGTACTTC. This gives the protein CASRGQGFNEQYF.

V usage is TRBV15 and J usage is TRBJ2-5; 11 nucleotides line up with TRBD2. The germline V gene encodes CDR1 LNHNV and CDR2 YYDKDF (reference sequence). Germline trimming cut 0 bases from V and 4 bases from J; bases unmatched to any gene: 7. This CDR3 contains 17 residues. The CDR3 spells CATSRDKLAGVRETQYF. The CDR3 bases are TGTGCCACCAGCAGAGATAAACTAGCGGGAGTTAGAGAGACCCAGTACTTC.